The following is a T cell receptor beta chain sequence with its context. What it binds is unknown. This record belongs to a study of T cell repertoires in ileal Crohn's disease. Study context: Surgery for a complication: stricturing in about 60%, penetrating in about 40%. The M6 sample came from neoterminal ileum during colonoscopy after surgery. The study's findings and limits: High-frequency clones were more common in sorted CD8 than CD4 cells. All patients with clonality above 26.8% had endoscopic recurrence.

Germline V CDR1 and CDR2: SNHLY, FYNNEI. Trimming removed 7 bases from V and 0 bases from J, with 10 bases in between. The CDR3 has 15 amino acids. Measured with immunoSEQ multiplex PCR; TCRdb has only the in-frame clones, and not every one. The sample carries 12,000 or so clones, around four fifths recorded once. Specified time point: neoterminal ileum biopsy at postoperative endoscopy, about 6 months after surgery. The receptor's source is an adult with Crohn's disease. This chain uses TRBV2 with TRBJ2-6; a possible D gene is TRBD1 (5 bases). Sequenced: ileal tissue. The DNA for the CDR3 is TGTGCCAGCAACCCCGACAGCTCTGGGGCCAACGTCCTGACTTTC. Its protein is CASNPDSSGANVLTF.